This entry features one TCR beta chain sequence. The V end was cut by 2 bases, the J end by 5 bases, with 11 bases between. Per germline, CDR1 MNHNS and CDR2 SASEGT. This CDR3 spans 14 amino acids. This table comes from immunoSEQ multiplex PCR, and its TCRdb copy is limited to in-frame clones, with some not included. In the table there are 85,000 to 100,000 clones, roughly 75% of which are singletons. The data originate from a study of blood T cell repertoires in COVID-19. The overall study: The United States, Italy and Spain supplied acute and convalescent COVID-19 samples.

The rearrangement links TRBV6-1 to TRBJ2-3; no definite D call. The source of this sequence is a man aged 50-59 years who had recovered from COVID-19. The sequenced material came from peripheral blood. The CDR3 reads CASSEYTRGDTQYF. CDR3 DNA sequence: TGTGCCAGCAGTGAATATACTCGCGGAGATACGCAGTATTTT.